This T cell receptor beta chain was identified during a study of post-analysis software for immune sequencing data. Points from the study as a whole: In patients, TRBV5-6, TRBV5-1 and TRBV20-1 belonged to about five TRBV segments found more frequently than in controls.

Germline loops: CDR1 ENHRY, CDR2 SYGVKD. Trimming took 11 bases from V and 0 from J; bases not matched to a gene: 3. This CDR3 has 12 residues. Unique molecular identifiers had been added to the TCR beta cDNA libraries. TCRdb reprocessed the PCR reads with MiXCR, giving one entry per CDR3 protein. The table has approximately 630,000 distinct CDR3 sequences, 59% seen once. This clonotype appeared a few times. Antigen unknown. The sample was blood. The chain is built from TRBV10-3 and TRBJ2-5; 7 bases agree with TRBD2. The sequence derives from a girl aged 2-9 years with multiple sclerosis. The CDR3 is CASGGDQETQYF. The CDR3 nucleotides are TGTGCCTCTGGGGGGGACCAAGAGACCCAGTACTTC.